This TCR beta chain was captured by sequencing in a study of control samples from healthy donors and cancer patients. Profiled with immunoSEQ multiplex PCR; TCRdb holds only in-frame clones, not every one. The sample records 200,000 or so clones, 85% to 95% being singletons. This CDR3 has 17 residues. V trimming: 2 bases; J trimming: 0 bases; junction bases outside the gene matches: 10. Germline CDR1 reads MDHEN; CDR2 reads SYDVKM. The chain is built from TRBV28 and TRBJ2-7; 7 bases line up with TRBD1. The TCR was taken from a man aged 50 to 60 in good health. The sequenced sample consisted of blood. CDR3 DNA sequence: TGTGCCAGCAGTTTAACCGCCGGGACAGCAACCTCCTACGAGCAGTACTTC. Its translation: CASSLTAGTATSYEQYF.